One and the same sample provided the 17 T cell receptor beta chains below, sequenced in a study of CD8 T cells in ankylosing spondylitis. TCRdb re-called the 5' RACE reads with MiXCR, one entry per CDR3 protein. The table has about 340,000 distinct CDR3 sequences, less than 9.5% seen once. Their target antigens are unknown. Study results and caveats: Under 10 highly homologous variants formed a TCR beta motif that appeared characteristic of ankylosing spondylitis blood.

Sample: blood, either unsorted or a sorted T cell fraction (not recorded which). All receptors come from a male donor with ankylosing spondylitis.

This clonotype showed up just a few times. The chain uses TRBV4-2 and TRBJ2-7, with D maybe TRBD2 (6 bases). This CDR3 is built from 18 residues. From germline, CDR1 is LGHNA and CDR2 YNFKEQ. The V end lost 0 bases, the J end lost 0 bases, and 18 bases lay between the germline ends. The CDR3 coding sequence is TGTGCCAGCAGCCAAGATAAGTCATGGGAGGAGAGCTCCTACGAGCAGTACTTC. This gives the protein CASSQDKSWEESSYEQYF.

The V and J genes are TRBV11-2 and TRBJ2-7; D is unclear. The germline CDR1 and CDR2 sequences are SGHAT and FQNNGV. The ends were cut back, 1 base at V and 9 bases at J, with 7 bases in the middle. The CDR3 spans 11 residues. CDR3 residues: CASSLVGRQYF. The CDR3 DNA reads as TGTGCCAGCAGCTTAGTAGGTCGGCAGTACTTC.

This clonotype was found many times. The CDR3 DNA reads TGTGCCAGCAGTTTAACGGGGGATCAGCCCCAGCATTTT. It yields the protein CASSLTGDQPQHF. The chain carries TRBV12-3 or TRBV12-4 and TRBJ1-5; a possible D gene is TRBD1 (5 bases). The V gene lost 2 bases and the J gene lost 5 bases, with 7 bases spanning the gap. The CDR3 extends over 13 amino acids.

This clonotype was seen a handful of times. CDR3 DNA sequence: TGTGCCAGCAGCTTCGCCGGGACCTTCAGGGATACGCAGTATTTT. This gives the protein CASSFAGTFRDTQYF. The chain carries TRBV11-2 and TRBJ2-3, with D perhaps being TRBD1 or TRBD2 (5 bases each). The CDR3 covers 15 residues. Between the trimmed V and J ends, which lost 3 bases and 6 bases, there was a span of 16 bases. Germline-derived CDR1 and CDR2 are SGHAT and FQNNGV.

The rearrangement links TRBV27 to TRBJ2-7; D may be TRBD1 or TRBD2 (5 bases each). Trimming left V 2 bases short and J 5 bases short, with 16 bases between. CDR1 and CDR2 (germline): MNHEY, SMNVEV (reference sequence). The CDR3 covers 15 residues. The CDR3 reads CASSLSWGSFDEQYF. DNA of the CDR3: TGTGCCAGCAGTTTAAGCTGGGGGTCCTTTGACGAGCAGTACTTC.

This clonotype was detected many times. The V call is TRBV5-1, the J call TRBJ2-5, with 7 positions matching TRBD1. With 2 bases clipped from V and 0 bases from J, the junction kept 1 base outside the gene matches. The CDR3 contains 14 residues. Germline CDR1 and CDR2: SGHRS and YFSETQ. The CDR3 DNA reads as TGCGCCAGCAGCTTTACAGGGGACCAAGAGACCCAGTACTTC. Its translation: CASSFTGDQETQYF.

This clonotype was seen a few times. The gene calls are TRBV12-3 or TRBV12-4 and TRBJ2-4; unclear D gene. Trimming removed 8 bases at V and 1 base at J, with 6 bases between. The CDR3 spans 12 residues. The CDR3 spells CASGLAKNIQYF. In nucleotides, the CDR3 is TGTGCCAGCGGGTTGGCCAAAAACATTCAGTACTTC.

The chain employs TRBV27 and TRBJ1-6; D gene uncertain. The germline gives CDR1 MNHEY, CDR2 SMNVEV (reference sequence). Trimming removed 0 bases at V and 9 bases at J, with 12 bases between. CDR3 length: 15 residues. The CDR3 DNA is TGTGCCAGCAGTTTATCTCAAACCCGGGGTTCACCCCTCCACTTT. Its protein product is CASSLSQTRGSPLHF.

This chain connects TRBV19 to TRBJ2-6; 8 bases are a match to TRBD2. CDR1 and CDR2 from the germline V gene are LNHDA and SQIVND (reference sequence). Germline trimming cut 6 bases from V and 0 bases from J; bases unmatched to any gene: 4. The CDR3 runs to 16 residues. The CDR3 nucleotides are TGTGCCAGTAGGAAACGGGAGGGCTCTGGGGCCAACGTCCTGACTTTC. Translated, it gives CASRKREGSGANVLTF. The whole variable domain, filled in from reference TRBV19 and TRBJ2-6, reads DGGITQSPKYLFRKEGQNVTLSCEQNLNHDAMYWYRQDPGQGLRLIYYSQIVNDFQKGDIAEGYSVSREKKESFPLTVTSAQKNPTAFYLCASRKREGSGANVLTFGAGSRLTVL.

This chain connects TRBV20-1 to TRBJ1-1, with D possibly TRBD1 on 5 matching bases. The CDR3 has 15 residues. Germline assignment: CDR1 DFQATT and CDR2 SNEGSKA (reference sequence). The ends were cut back, 1 base at V and 4 bases at J, with 16 bases in the middle. DNA for the CDR3: TGCAGTGCTAGAGGGGACTCCGTGAAAGTCACTGAAGCTTTCTTT. Amino acid sequence: CSARGDSVKVTEAFF.

This clonotype was seen repeatedly, ten times or more. This chain connects TRBV18 to TRBJ1-1; weak D call: TRBD1 (5 bases). The length of the CDR3 is 14 residues. Germline loops: CDR1 KGHSH, CDR2 LQKENI. With 3 bases removed from V and 0 bases from J, the gap between germline ends came to 8 bases. The CDR3 loop reads CASSPAGMNTEAFF. CDR3 DNA sequence: TGTGCCAGCTCACCCGCAGGGATGAACACTGAAGCTTTCTTT.

There are many counts of this clonotype. The V and J genes are TRBV12-3 or TRBV12-4 and TRBJ2-5; no firm D call. The CDR3 is 15 residues long. V lost 3 bases, J lost 5 bases, and 16 bases lay in between. The CDR3, as DNA: TGTGCCAGCAGTTTTCGTCGGTCCCCCCGGGAGACCCAGTACTTC. Protein sequence: CASSFRRSPRETQYF.

The rearrangement joins TRBV4-1 to TRBJ2-2, with 10 bases aligning to TRBD1. The CDR3 spans 18 residues. CDR1 is MGHRA, CDR2 YSYEKL, per germline. J was trimmed by 4 bases and V by 6 bases; bases with no gene match: 14. CDR3 nucleotide sequence: TGCGCCAGCAGTTCCGGGACAGGGGCTTGGCGTGGCACCGGGGAGCTGTTTTTT. It encodes CASSSGTGAWRGTGELFF.

The table lists this clonotype with a few counts. This rearrangement joins TRBV29-1 to TRBJ2-5; TRBD2 is a possible D gene (7 bases). V was clipped by 4 bases and J by 4 bases, with 16 bases between them. Germline V lookup: CDR1 SQVTM, CDR2 ANQGSEA. CDR3 length: 14 amino acids. DNA of the CDR3: TGCAGCGTTGTCCGGGGGGCGGTGTCAGAGACCCAGTACTTC. Translating gives CSVVRGAVSETQYF.

At least ten counts were recorded for this clonotype. The V call is TRBV29-1, the J call TRBJ1-2; D is unclear. Trimming removed 3 bases from V and 6 bases from J, with 5 bases in between. Germline CDR1 reads SQVTM; CDR2 reads ANQGSEA. This CDR3 spans 10 amino acids. DNA of the CDR3: TGCAGCGTTGAGTCTGATGGCTACACCTTC. Its protein is CSVESDGYTF. The full variable domain, in which reference TRBV29-1 and TRBJ1-2 provide the parts outside the CDR3, is SAVISQKPSRDICQRGTSLTIQCQVDSQVTMMFWYRQQPGQSLTLIATANQGSEATYESGFVIDKFPISRPNLTFSTLTVSNMSPEDSSIYLCSVESDGYTFGSGTRLTVV.

The rearrangement links TRBV20-1 to TRBJ2-1; D is possibly TRBD1 (5 bases). This CDR3 spans 18 amino acids. V lost 4 bases to trimming and J lost 0 bases, with 22 bases between them. In germline, CDR1 is DFQATT, CDR2 SNEGSKA (reference sequence). CDR3 bases: TGCAGTGCTACTTACCCCCCTTTGGGGCCCCACTCCTACAATGAGCAGTTCTTC. Translation gives CSATYPPLGPHSYNEQFF.

This clonotype was detected only a few times. The V call is TRBV11-2, the J call TRBJ2-7, with 7 nucleotides matching TRBD1. The V gene's germline CDR1 is SGHAT and CDR2 FQNNGV. The CDR3 is 14 residues long. Trimming took 0 bases from V and 5 from J; bases not matched to a gene: 4. CDR3 sequence: CASSLDPGTDEQYF. CDR3 DNA: TGTGCCAGCAGCTTAGATCCGGGGACAGACGAGCAGTACTTC.